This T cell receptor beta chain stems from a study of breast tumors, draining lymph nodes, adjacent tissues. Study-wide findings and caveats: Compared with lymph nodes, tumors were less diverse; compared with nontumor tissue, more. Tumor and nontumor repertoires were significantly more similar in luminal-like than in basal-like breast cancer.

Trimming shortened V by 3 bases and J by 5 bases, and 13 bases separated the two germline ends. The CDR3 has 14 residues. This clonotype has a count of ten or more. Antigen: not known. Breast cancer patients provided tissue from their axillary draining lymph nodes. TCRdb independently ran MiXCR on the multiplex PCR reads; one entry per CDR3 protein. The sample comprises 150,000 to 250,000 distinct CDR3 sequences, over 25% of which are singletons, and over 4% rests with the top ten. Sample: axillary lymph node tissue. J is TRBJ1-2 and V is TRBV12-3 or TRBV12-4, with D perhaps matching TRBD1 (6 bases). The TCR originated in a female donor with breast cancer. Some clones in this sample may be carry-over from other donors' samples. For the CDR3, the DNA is TGTGCCAGCAGTTTGGGGGTAGGGGGGTATGGCTACACCTTC. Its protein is CASSLGVGGYGYTF.